The following is a T cell receptor (beta chain) sequence with its context. Repertoires were generated with immunoSEQ multiplex PCR, while TCRdb's copy carries only in-frame clones and drops some. The sample yields about 52,000 clones, more than 85% seen once. This sample is part of a study of OX40 agonist ivuxolimab in advanced cancers. V was clipped by 0 bases and J by 4 bases, with 8 bases between them. Germline lookup yields CDR1 KGHSH and CDR2 LQKENI. The CDR3 is 14 residues long. The sample in question was CD4+ or CD8+ T cells sorted from blood, obtained in a trial of the OX40 agonist ivuxolimab. The source is an adult with an advanced solid tumor such as melanoma, head and neck, liver or kidney cancer. J is TRBJ2-3 and V is TRBV18; no firm D call. This CDR3 reads CASSPPAGADTQYF. The CDR3 DNA reads TGTGCCAGCTCACCACCGGCAGGTGCAGATACGCAGTATTTT.